This T cell receptor beta chain was captured in a study of T-cell memory formation after mild COVID-19. TCRdb fed the 5' RACE reads into MiXCR, producing one record per CDR3 protein. The sample contains roughly 200,000 distinct CDR3 sequences, 16% of which appear only once. V lost 1 base and J lost 1; bases outside the gene matches: 2. Germline V CDR1 and CDR2: SGHTA, FQGNSA. The CDR3 is made up of 16 amino acids. Findings and caveats of the study: A subset of responding clones appeared in pre-infection memory, suggesting cross-reactive memory joined.

As regards this clonotype: Its antigen is not identified.

V gene TRBV7-2 combines with J gene TRBJ2-1; 9 bases map to TRBD2. This TCR came from an adult woman who had mild COVID-19 (a few samples of this study predate the infection). Cell type and time point are not known. Sequencing used PBMCs or a T cell subset sorted from them (not recorded which). CDR3 loop: CASSLGGGASYNEQFF. In DNA, the CDR3 is TGTGCCAGCAGCTTAGGCGGGGGGGCTTCCTACAATGAGCAGTTCTTC.